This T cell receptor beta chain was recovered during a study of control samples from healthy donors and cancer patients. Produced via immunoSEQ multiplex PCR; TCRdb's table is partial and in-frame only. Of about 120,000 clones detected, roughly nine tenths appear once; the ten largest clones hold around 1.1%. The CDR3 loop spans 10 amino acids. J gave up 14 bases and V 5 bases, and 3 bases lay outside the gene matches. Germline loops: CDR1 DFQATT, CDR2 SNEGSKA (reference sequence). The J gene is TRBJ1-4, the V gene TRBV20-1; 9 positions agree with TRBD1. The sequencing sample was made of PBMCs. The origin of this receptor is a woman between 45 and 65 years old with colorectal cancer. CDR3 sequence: CSAGDRDLFF. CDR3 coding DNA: TGCAGTGCTGGGGACAGGGACCTGTTTTTT.